This T cell receptor (beta chain) was sequenced for a study of cytomegalovirus exposure and HLA in healthy donors. Per germline, CDR1 SGDLS and CDR2 YYNGEE. V lost 0 bases, J lost 1 base, and 0 bases stayed unmatched. This CDR3 comprises 16 residues. The primer mix had 60 Vbeta and 13 Jbeta primers. Assay used: immunoSEQ multiplex PCR; TCRdb lists only in-frame clones, some missing. This sample has approximately 150,000 clones, with around 79% found just once. Findings of the study overall: A later analysis showed HLA-associated TCR beta chains outstripping equally common others in clonal expansion. TCR beta V- and J-gene trimming, according to a later analysis, was linked to a missense DCLRE1C variant.

This clone was seen a handful of times. The antigen remains undetermined. The rearrangement uses TRBV9 and TRBJ2-3, with 12 positions matching TRBD2. The specimen was PBMCs. The TCR originated in a female donor in good health and CMV-seronegative. The CDR3 bases are TGTGCCAGCAGCGTAGGACTAGCGGGGGGCACAGATACGCAGTATTTT. Amino acids: CASSVGLAGGTDTQYF.